One sample yielded the 14 T cell receptor beta chains listed below, sequenced in a study of T cell responses to AZD1222 COVID-19 vaccine. The protocol was immunoSEQ multiplex PCR, while the TCRdb copy is restricted to in-frame clones and leaves out a portion. The repertoire has 100,000 to 150,000 clones, 80% to 90% of them found once; the top ten carry approximately 3.1%. The material sequenced was peripheral blood, taken on day 0 of AZD1222 vaccination. Receptors were obtained from an adult in good health.

The genes are TRBV5-5 and TRBJ1-4; TRBD1 matches 10 bases. The CDR3 is 16 residues long. After removal of 5 bases from V and 5 bases from J, the junction contained 9 bases not matched to a gene. The germline gives CDR1 SGHKS, CDR2 YYEKEE (reference sequence). Here the CDR3 reads CASSTPGQGYNEKLFF. The CDR3 region has the DNA TGTGCCAGCAGTACCCCGGGACAGGGGTACAATGAAAAACTGTTTTTT.

V is TRBV7-9 and J is TRBJ1-2, with 10 nucleotides matching TRBD1. J was trimmed by 2 bases and V by 1 base; bases with no gene match: 4. The CDR3 extends over 16 amino acids. From germline, CDR1 is SEHNR and CDR2 FQNEAQ (reference sequence). DNA for the CDR3: TGTGCCAGCAGCTTAGGGGCGGGACAGGGGAACTATGGCTACACCTTC. Its translation: CASSLGAGQGNYGYTF.

The chain employs TRBV28 and TRBJ1-2, with TRBD1 as a possible D gene (6 bases). CDR3 length: 14 amino acids. Germline CDR1 is MDHEN and CDR2 is SYDVKM. V was clipped by 1 base and J by 4 bases, with 10 bases between them. The CDR3 nucleotides read TGTGCCAGCAGTTTATTACAGGGCTTCTATGGCTACACCTTC. Translating it yields CASSLLQGFYGYTF.

This clone was detected only once. The chain carries TRBV9 and TRBJ1-1; a possible D gene is TRBD1 (5 bases). This CDR3 has 12 residues. Germline CDR1 SGDLS, CDR2 YYNGEE. V was trimmed by 0 bases and J by 10 bases, leaving 10 bases between them. CDR3 loop: CASSVDQGAAFF. The CDR3 nucleotides are TGTGCCAGCAGCGTAGATCAGGGCGCAGCTTTCTTT. The full variable domain, its missing parts supplied by reference TRBV9 and TRBJ1-1, is DSGVTQTPKHLITATGQRVTLRCSPRSGDLSVYWYQQSLDQGLQFLIQYYNGEERAKGNILERFSAQQFPDLHSELNLSSLELGDSALYFCASSVDQGAAFFGQGTRLTVV.

This chain joins TRBV9 and TRBJ2-5; D might be TRBD1 or TRBD2, each matching 5 bases. CDR1 SGDLS and CDR2 YYNGEE come from the germline V gene. Trimming removed 2 bases at V and 3 bases at J, with 17 bases between. The CDR3 loop spans 16 amino acids. CDR3 nucleotides: TGTGCCAGCAGCGTCGAGGGGTTAGGGGTGAAAGAGACCCAGTACTTC. Its protein is CASSVEGLGVKETQYF.

The genes are TRBV3-1 (or the pseudogene TRBV3-2) and TRBJ2-3; D is unclear. Germline V gene sequence: CDR1 LGHDT, CDR2 YNNKEL (reference sequence). The CDR3 runs to 13 residues. Trimming left V 4 bases short and J 6 bases short, with 11 bases between. Written as DNA, the CDR3 is TGTGCCAGCAGCCTCTTAGCAGCCGATACGCAGTATTTT. Its protein is CASSLLAADTQYF.

The rearrangement uses TRBV11-3 and TRBJ2-1, with no clear D. The V and J ends lost 2 bases and 8 bases respectively, with 16 bases between them. CDR3 length: 15 amino acids. Germline CDR1 and CDR2: SGHNT and YENEEA. CDR3 region: CASSLNGEARDEQFF. The CDR3 DNA reads as TGTGCCAGCAGCTTAAACGGAGAGGCAAGGGATGAGCAGTTCTTC.

CDR3 sequence: CASQPGLAEQETQYF. The DNA of the CDR3 is TGTGCCAGCCAGCCGGGACTAGCGGAGCAGGAGACCCAGTACTTC. J is TRBJ2-5 and V is TRBV2; 11 bases agree with TRBD2. The V gene's germline CDR1 is SNHLY and CDR2 FYNNEI. This CDR3 contains 15 residues. V shed 8 bases, J shed 5 bases, and the junction held 10 bases outside the gene matches. The full variable domain, with the rest looked up from reference TRBV2 and TRBJ2-5, is EPEVTQTPSHQVTQMGQEVILRCVPISNHLYFYWYRQILGQKVEFLVSFYNNEISEKSEIFDDQFSVERPDGSNFTLKIRSTKLEDSAMYFCASQPGLAEQETQYFGPGTRLLVL.

J is TRBJ2-1 and V is TRBV28; TRBD1 is a possible D gene (5 bases). Germline-derived CDR1 and CDR2 are MDHEN and SYDVKM. This CDR3 region has 14 residues. The V gene lost 6 bases and the J gene lost 5 bases, with 14 bases spanning the gap. Here the CDR3 reads CASRIQGADNEQFF. The DNA for the CDR3 is TGTGCCAGCAGGATCCAGGGTGCTGACAATGAGCAGTTCTTC.

In nucleotides, the CDR3 is TGCGCCAGCAGCCCTTATGGGGGACTTTGGAAAGATACGCAGTATTTT. It encodes CASSPYGGLWKDTQYF. The chain employs TRBV4-3 and TRBJ2-3, with a tentative D call TRBD2 (6 bases). Trimming removed 4 bases from V and 5 bases from J, with 19 bases in between. The CDR3 is 16 amino acids. The germline V gene encodes CDR1 LGHNA and CDR2 YSLEER.

This chain connects TRBV7-2 to TRBJ2-7; possibly TRBD2 for D (6 bases). CDR1 is SGHTA, CDR2 FQGNSA, per germline. The CDR3 spans 16 residues. V was clipped by 5 bases and J by 6 bases, with 23 bases between them. CDR3 protein: CASSALQPGLLAEQYF. The CDR3 DNA sequence: TGTGCCAGCAGCGCCCTCCAACCGGGACTGTTAGCCGAGCAGTACTTC.

The gene calls are TRBV6-2 or TRBV6-3 and TRBJ1-4; TRBD1 agrees at 8 bases. Per germline, CDR1 MNHEY and CDR2 SVGEGT. The V gene end was trimmed by 5 bases and the J gene end by 7 bases; junction bases not matched to a gene: 12. This CDR3 comprises 16 residues. As DNA, the CDR3 is TGTGCCAGCAGTAAGACCGACAGGGGAGGCGGTGAAAAACTGTTTTTT. It codes for CASSKTDRGGGEKLFF.

V usage is TRBV9 and J usage is TRBJ2-2, with D unresolved. Between the trimmed V and J ends, which lost 6 bases and 6 bases, there was a span of 9 bases. Germline V gene lookup returns CDR1 SGDLS and CDR2 YYNGEE. The CDR3 runs to 12 residues. The CDR3 region has the DNA TGTGCCAGCACCATTGACGCCGGGGAGCTGTTTTTT. Translation: CASTIDAGELFF.

The V call is TRBV19, the J call TRBJ2-7; 10 bases are a match to TRBD2. The germline V gene has CDR1 LNHDA and CDR2 SQIVND (reference sequence). V shed 5 bases, J shed 2 bases, and the junction held 9 bases outside the gene matches. This CDR3 has 16 residues. CDR3 amino acids: CASSARTSGIPYEQYF. CDR3 coding DNA: TGTGCCAGTAGTGCCCGGACTAGCGGCATTCCCTACGAGCAGTACTTC.